Each of the 14 T cell receptor beta chains below was sequenced from the same sample in a study of blood T cell repertoires in COVID-19. Clones were sequenced by immunoSEQ multiplex PCR, and TCRdb holds only the in-frame ones, with some missing. This table has 80,000 or so clones, roughly 85% appearing once. Sequenced input: peripheral blood. All receptors come from a man in his sixties with COVID-19, enrolled during active disease.

The gene calls are TRBV28 and TRBJ1-1; D gene unclear. This CDR3 is built from 14 residues. The germline CDR1 and CDR2 sequences are MDHEN and SYDVKM. V lost 9 bases and J 2 bases, leaving 16 bases between the germline ends. For the CDR3, the DNA is TGTGCCAGTATCCCTCCCGGGTTTAACACTGAAGCTTTCTTT. It translates to CASIPPGFNTEAFF.

The chain links TRBV6-1 to TRBJ1-2, with D tentatively TRBD1 (6 bases). The V gene lost 3 bases and the J gene lost 5 bases, with 16 bases spanning the gap. This CDR3 comprises 15 residues. Germline V gene lookup returns CDR1 MNHNS and CDR2 SASEGT. The CDR3: CASSELVGAVYGYTF. The CDR3 DNA is TGTGCCAGCAGTGAGTTGGTGGGGGCGGTATATGGCTACACCTTC.

Only a few counts were recorded for this clone. The chain joins TRBV6-6 to TRBJ1-1; 8 nucleotides align to TRBD1. The CDR3 contains 14 residues. V lost 4 bases and J lost 3; bases outside the gene matches: 4. The germline V gene has CDR1 MNHNY and CDR2 SVGAGI (reference sequence). As DNA, the CDR3 is TGTGCCAGCAGTTTCGACAGGGGCGACACTGAAGCTTTCTTT. This translates into CASSFDRGDTEAFF.

This clone occurred a few times. The CDR3 region has the DNA TGTGCCAGCAGTGACCGGGACAGGGGAGTCGCTGAAGCTTTCTTT. The encoded protein is CASSDRDRGVAEAFF. The V gene is TRBV28, the J gene TRBJ1-1; 10 nucleotides line up with TRBD1. The CDR3 has 15 amino acids. Looked up from germline, CDR1 is MDHEN and CDR2 is SYDVKM. V trimming: 5 bases; J trimming: 6 bases; junction bases outside the gene matches: 9.

The V call is TRBV5-1, the J call TRBJ2-5; D might be TRBD1 (6 bases). The V end lost 4 bases, the J end lost 5 bases, and 21 bases lay between the germline ends. This CDR3 spans 16 amino acids. The germline V gene has CDR1 SGHRS and CDR2 YFSETQ. CDR3 sequence (DNA): TGCGCCAGCAGCACGGCTCAACAGGGAGCAGGGGAGACCCAGTACTTC. Its translation is CASSTAQQGAGETQYF. Full variable domain (remainder filled in from reference TRBV5-1 and TRBJ2-5): KAGVTQTPRYLIKTRGQQVTLSCSPISGHRSVSWYQQTPGQGLQFLFEYFSETQRNKGNFPGRFSGRQFSNSRSEMNVSTLELGDSALYLCASSTAQQGAGETQYFGPGTRLLVL.

This clone was detected only a few times. The rearrangement joins TRBV27 to TRBJ2-1; the match to TRBD1 covers 10 bases. CDR3 length: 18 amino acids. The V and J ends lost 4 bases and 0 bases, in that order; junction bases with no gene match: 9. Germline-derived CDR1 and CDR2 are MNHEY and SMNVEV (reference sequence). CDR3 amino acids: CASSSSGTGVSSYNEQFF. In DNA, the CDR3 is TGTGCCAGCAGTTCGAGTGGGACAGGGGTTAGCTCCTACAATGAGCAGTTCTTC.

The chain recombines TRBV28 with TRBJ1-2; D ambiguous. The germline V gene has CDR1 MDHEN and CDR2 SYDVKM. V was cut by 2 bases and J by 5 bases, with 6 bases left in between. The CDR3 length is 12 residues. This CDR3 reads CASSLTPYGYTF. The CDR3, as DNA: TGTGCCAGCAGTTTAACACCGTATGGCTACACCTTC.

This sequence joins TRBV5-6 and TRBJ1-3; 8 positions match TRBD1. After removal of 5 bases from V and 0 bases from J, the junction contained 4 bases not matched to a gene. Germline loops: CDR1 SGHDT, CDR2 YYEEEE. CDR3 size: 15 residues. This CDR3 reads CASSYTGGSGNTIYF. In DNA, the CDR3 is TGTGCCAGCAGTTATACAGGGGGCTCTGGAAACACCATATATTTT.

With respect to this clone: Different DNA sequences within this sample yield the same CDR3. The chain couples TRBV28 to TRBJ1-1, with D unclear. Germline CDR1 MDHEN, CDR2 SYDVKM. V dropped 3 bases and J dropped 1 base, with 9 bases sitting between them. The CDR3 length is 14 residues. This CDR3 reads CASSLGTENTEAFF. CDR3 coding DNA: TGTGCCAGCAGTTTGGGCACTGAGAACACTGAAGCTTTCTTT.

The chain joins TRBV29-1 to TRBJ2-5; 7 bases line up with TRBD1. J gave up 7 bases and V 6 bases, and 11 bases lay outside the gene matches. This CDR3 contains 13 residues. Looked up from germline, CDR1 is SQVTM and CDR2 is ANQGSEA. The CDR3 loop is CSVEITGVLTQYF. The CDR3 coding sequence is TGCAGCGTAGAAATAACAGGGGTGTTGACCCAGTACTTC. The variable domain in full, with the rest retrieved from reference TRBV29-1 and TRBJ2-5, is SAVISQKPSRDICQRGTSLTIQCQVDSQVTMMFWYRQQPGQSLTLIATANQGSEATYESGFVIDKFPISRPNLTFSTLTVSNMSPEDSSIYLCSVEITGVLTQYFGPGTRLLVL.

The V call is TRBV29-1, the J call TRBJ1-1; 7 bases map to TRBD1. The length of the CDR3 is 14 residues. From germline, CDR1 is SQVTM and CDR2 ANQGSEA. Germline trimming cut 4 bases from V and 2 bases from J; bases unmatched to any gene: 7. CDR3 in amino acids: CSVVGGQINTEAFF. CDR3 nucleotide sequence: TGCAGCGTTGTGGGGGGACAGATAAACACTGAAGCTTTCTTT.

V gene TRBV7-9 combines with J gene TRBJ1-4, with D perhaps TRBD1 (6 bases). Deletions cut 5 bases from V and 8 bases from J, with 18 bases between. The CDR3 is 15 amino acids. The germline V gene encodes CDR1 SEHNR and CDR2 FQNEAQ (reference sequence). As DNA, the CDR3 is TGTGCCAGCAGCCCCCGGACAGCGCATGAAGAAAAACTGTTTTTT. It encodes CASSPRTAHEEKLFF.

This clone was seen a handful of times. The V gene is TRBV3-1 (or the pseudogene TRBV3-2), the J gene TRBJ1-1, with 9 bases matching TRBD1. The J segment lost 2 bases and the V segment lost 0 bases, leaving 16 bases of the junction unmatched. Germline V lookup: CDR1 LGHDT, CDR2 YNNKEL (reference sequence). This CDR3 has 20 amino acids. This chain's CDR3 is CASSQDRVGTGSFSNTEAFF. In DNA form, the CDR3 reads TGTGCCAGCAGCCAAGACCGTGTCGGGACAGGGTCCTTCTCAAACACTGAAGCTTTCTTT.

This clone was seen a handful of times. CDR3 sequence: CASSGDYGYTF. The CDR3 region has the DNA TGTGCCAGCTCAGGGGACTATGGCTACACCTTC. The V gene is TRBV2, the J gene TRBJ1-2, with D tentatively TRBD1 (6 bases). Germline V gene lookup returns CDR1 SNHLY and CDR2 FYNNEI. Trimming stripped 8 bases from V and 3 bases from J, with 7 bases between. The CDR3 contains 11 residues. Combining the CDR3 with reference TRBV2 and TRBJ1-2 gives the whole variable domain EPEVTQTPSHQVTQMGQEVILRCVPISNHLYFYWYRQILGQKVEFLVSFYNNEISEKSEIFDDQFSVERPDGSNFTLKIRSTKLEDSAMYFCASSGDYGYTFGSGTRLTVV.